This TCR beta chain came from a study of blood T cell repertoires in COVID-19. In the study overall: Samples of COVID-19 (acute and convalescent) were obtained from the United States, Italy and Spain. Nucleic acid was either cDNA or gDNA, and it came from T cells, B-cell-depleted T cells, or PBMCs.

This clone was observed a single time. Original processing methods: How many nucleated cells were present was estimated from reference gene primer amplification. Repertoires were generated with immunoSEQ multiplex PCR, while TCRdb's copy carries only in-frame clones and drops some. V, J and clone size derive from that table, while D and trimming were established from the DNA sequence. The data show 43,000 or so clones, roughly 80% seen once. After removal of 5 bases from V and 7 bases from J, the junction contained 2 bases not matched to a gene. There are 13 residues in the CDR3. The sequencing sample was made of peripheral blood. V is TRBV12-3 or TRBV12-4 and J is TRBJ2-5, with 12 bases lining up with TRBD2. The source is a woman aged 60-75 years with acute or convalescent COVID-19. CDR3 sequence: CASSVLAGGTQYF. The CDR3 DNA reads TGTGCCAGCAGTGTACTAGCGGGGGGGACCCAGTACTTC.